This is a list of T cell receptor beta chains from one sample in a study of beta chain features in type 1 diabetes. Some clones are missing from TCRdb's copy, which holds only in-frame ones; the method was immunoSEQ multiplex PCR. The sample lists around 160,000 clones, 50% to 70% occurring once. The material sequenced was naive CD4+ T cells from blood. The receptors here all came from a man aged 25-40 years with type 1 diabetes. CDR3s include the opening cysteine and the closing phenylalanine or tryptophan. D genes are given only for firm matches. Not every row has a clone size; where given, it reads once, few, many or a size class.

>NA|TRBV5-6|TRBJ1-1|TRBD1|15
TGTGCCAGCAGCTTGGACAGGGGTTCGAACACTGAAGCTTTCTTT
CASSLDRGSNTEAFF
>NA|TRBV7-2|TRBJ2-5|TRBD1|12
TGTGCCAGCAGGGGACAGGGGGAGACCCAGTACTTC
CASRGQGETQYF
>few|TRBV29-1|TRBJ2-5|NA|10
TGCAGCGTGGGGTTTGAGACCCAGTACTTC
CSVGFETQYF
>NA|TRBV5-1|TRBJ2-6|NA|18
TGCGCCAGCAGCTTGGGGGCAGGAAAAAGCTCTGGGGCCAACGTCCTGACTTTC
CASSLGAGKSSGANVLTF
>few|TRBV7-2|TRBJ2-3|TRBD2|14
TGTGCCAGCAGCTATAGCGGGGTACCAGATACGCAGTATTTT
CASSYSGVPDTQYF
>NA|TRBV7-8|TRBJ2-5|NA|11
TGTGCCAGCAGCATCCCCCAGGCCCAGTACTTC
CASSIPQAQYF
>NA|TRBV10-3|TRBJ2-1|TRBD2|17
TGTGCCATCAGTGAGTCTATGACTAGCGGAAACAACAATGAGCAGTTCTTC
CAISESMTSGNNNEQFF
>NA|TRBV5-6|TRBJ1-1|NA|13
TGTGCCAGCAGCTGGGGTAGGAACACTGAAGCTTTCTTT
CASSWGRNTEAFF
>NA|TRBV18|TRBJ2-7|NA|15
TGTGCCAGCTCACCAACACAGAATCCCTCCTACGAGCAGTACTTC
CASSPTQNPSYEQYF
>NA|TRBV30|TRBJ2-3|NA|12
TGTGCCTGGAGCTGGGGGACAGATACGCAGTATTTT
CAWSWGTDTQYF
>few|TRBV29-1|TRBJ2-4|TRBD1|14
TGCAGCGTCCAGGGGGTTCCTCCCAAAAACATTCAGTACTTC
CSVQGVPPKNIQYF
>few|TRBV29-1|TRBJ2-1|NA|13
TGCAGCGTTGATCGGTGGCAGGACAATGAGCAGTTCTTC
CSVDRWQDNEQFF
>NA|TRBV19|TRBJ1-1|TRBD1|13
TGTGCCAGTAGACAGGGGATGAACACTGAAGCTTTCTTT
CASRQGMNTEAFF
>NA|TRBV12-2|TRBJ1-1|NA|10
TGTGCAAGTCTTGGGTGCGAAGCTTTCTTT
CASLGCEAFF
>NA|TRBV27|TRBJ2-3|NA|14
TGTGCCAGCAGCGGGGGTCGGGCCACAGATACGCAGTATTTT
CASSGGRATDTQYF
>NA|TRBV25-1|TRBJ1-2|TRBD1|14
TGTGCCAGCAGCAACTCACAGGGGAACTATGGCTACACCTTC
CASSNSQGNYGYTF
>NA|TRBV2|TRBJ2-5|NA|16
TGTGCCAGCAGTGACACGCCTCGGAGGGGCCCCAGGGCCCAGTACTTC
CASSDTPRRGPRAQYF
>NA|TRBV7-2|TRBJ2-1|NA|13
TGTGCCAGCAGCCCAGGGATGAGTTATGAGCAGTTCTTC
CASSPGMSYEQFF
>NA|TRBV7-2|TRBJ2-5|TRBD2|16
TGTGCCAGCAGCTTAGTTTTTAGCGGGTTTGAAGAGACCCAGTACTTC
CASSLVFSGFEETQYF
>once|TRBV18|TRBJ1-1|TRBD1|14
TGTGCCAGCTCAGGACGGACAGGGGGCACTGAAGCTTTCTTT
CASSGRTGGTEAFF
>NA|TRBV7-2|TRBJ2-3|TRBD1|15
TGTGCCAGCAGCTTGCGACAGGGACGCTCAGATACGCAGTATTTT
CASSLRQGRSDTQYF
>NA|TRBV6-1|TRBJ2-1|NA|12
TGTGCCAGTTCGGCAGGGAACAATGAGCAGTTCTTC
CASSAGNNEQFF
>NA|TRBV30|TRBJ1-2|NA|11
TGTGCCTGGAGTGTCACCGAGGGCTACACCTTC
CAWSVTEGYTF
>few|TRBV7-2|TRBJ2-7|NA|14
TGTGCCAGCAGCCTAACGGGACTTTCCTACGAGCAGTACTTC
CASSLTGLSYEQYF
>few|TRBV7-9|TRBJ2-5|NA|14
TGTGCCACCCAGGACCAGACTCCTCTTCAGACCCAGTACTTC
CATQDQTPLQTQYF
>NA|TRBV15|TRBJ2-1|TRBD2|16
TGTGCCACCAGCAGGGAACTAGCGGCGAACTACAATGAGCAGTTCTTC
CATSRELAANYNEQFF
>NA|TRBV7-2|TRBJ1-1|NA|11
TGTGCCAGCAGCTTAAACACTGAAGCTTTCTTT
CASSLNTEAFF
>NA|TRBV7-2|TRBJ1-1|NA|15
TGTGCCAGCAGCCCGCACGGGACACTGAACACTGAAGCTTTCTTT
CASSPHGTLNTEAFF
>NA|TRBV30|TRBJ1-2|NA|15
TGTGCCTGGAACACCGCTACGGGGGCGAGGCGTGGCTACACCTTC
CAWNTATGARRGYTF